Below, 13 T cell receptor beta chains from the same sample are listed, as sequenced in a study of PD-1 blockade in classical Hodgkin lymphoma. All patients experienced relapse after autologous stem cell transplantation, and brentuximab vedotin exposure was variable. Using immunoSEQ multiplex PCR, the repertoire was profiled, and TCRdb retains in-frame clones only, with some absent. The table records 43,000 or so clones, about three quarters of them present only once. This specimen was peripheral blood mononuclear cells (PBMCs), taken at baseline. The receptors here all came from a human donor with classical Hodgkin lymphoma.

The V call is TRBV14, the J call TRBJ1-1, with TRBD1 matching over 7 bases. From germline, CDR1 is SGHDN and CDR2 FVKESK. The J segment lost 1 base and the V segment lost 4 bases, leaving 0 bases of the junction unmatched. The CDR3 runs to 13 residues. CDR3 bases: TGTGCCAGCAGCCCAGGGGGGAACACTGAAGCTTTCTTT. It is translated as CASSPGGNTEAFF.

This chain joins TRBV6-5 and TRBJ1-1; 7 bases match TRBD1. CDR3 size: 14 residues. Germline V gene data show CDR1 as MNHEY and CDR2 as SVGAGI. V shed 6 bases and J 7 bases; nucleotides not matched to a gene: 11. The CDR3 region has the DNA TGTGCCAGCAGAGAAGGGACAGCTAACCGTGAAGCTTTCTTT. It encodes CASREGTANREAFF.

V is TRBV5-1 and J is TRBJ1-3; possible D gene TRBD1, 5 bases. The CDR3 is made up of 15 amino acids. CDR1 SGHRS and CDR2 YFSETQ come from the germline V gene. V lost 0 bases and J lost 2, with 9 bases in between. CDR3 coding DNA: TGCGCCAGCAGCTTGGCCGGGACCGCTGGAAACACCATATATTTT. Its protein product is CASSLAGTAGNTIYF.

In its sample, this clone was seen once. The chain carries TRBV27 and TRBJ1-1; D perhaps matches TRBD1 (6 bases). Per the germline V gene, CDR1 is MNHEY and CDR2 is SMNVEV (reference sequence). The CDR3 totals 13 residues. Trimming left V 9 bases short and J 2 bases short, with 13 bases between. The CDR3 nucleotides read TGTGCCAGACAGGGTTCGGTAAACACTGAAGCTTTCTTT. It specifies CARQGSVNTEAFF.

The CDR3 DNA follows: TGTGCCAGCAGCGTCTCTCCGTGGACAGGGGCAAATGAAAAACTGTTTTTT. Amino acid sequence: CASSVSPWTGANEKLFF. The chain is built from TRBV9 and TRBJ1-4, with TRBD1 matching 9 bases. J lost 5 bases, V lost 2 bases, and 10 bases had no gene match. Germline V lookup: CDR1 SGDLS, CDR2 YYNGEE. The CDR3 is 17 amino acids.

The chain employs TRBV6-5 and TRBJ2-3, with 8 bases aligning to TRBD2. Germline V gene lookup returns CDR1 MNHEY and CDR2 SVGAGI. Trimming cost V 4 bases and J 3 bases; bases outside gene matches: 3. The CDR3 totals 14 residues. The CDR3 DNA sequence: TGTGCCAGCAGTTGGAGCGGGGGAACAGATACGCAGTATTTT. This sequence encodes CASSWSGGTDTQYF.

The chain employs TRBV19 and TRBJ2-1; TRBD2 agrees at 14 bases. This CDR3 spans 19 amino acids. The germline gives CDR1 LNHDA, CDR2 SQIVND (reference sequence). Trimming removed 3 bases from V and 0 bases from J; junction bases left unmatched: 7. The CDR3 is CASSIPRTSGGSSYNEQFF. The CDR3 DNA is TGTGCCAGTAGTATTCCCCGGACTAGCGGGGGGAGCTCCTACAATGAGCAGTTCTTC.

The J gene is TRBJ2-7, the V gene TRBV5-1, with D possibly TRBD1 on 6 matching bases. CDR1 is SGHRS, CDR2 YFSETQ, per germline. The CDR3 runs 13 residues. V lost 5 bases to trimming and J lost 2 bases, with 11 bases between them. CDR3 DNA sequence: TGCGCCAGCAGACCACAGGGACCCTACGAGCAGTACTTC. It translates to CASRPQGPYEQYF.

The J gene is TRBJ1-2, the V gene TRBV27; 8 nucleotides line up with TRBD1. V lost 5 bases, J lost 0 bases, and 2 bases stayed unmatched. CDR1 is MNHEY, CDR2 SMNVEV, per germline (reference sequence). The CDR3 consists of 14 residues. CDR3 DNA: TGTGCCAGCAGTCCGGGACAGGCTAACTATGGCTACACCTTC. Its protein is CASSPGQANYGYTF.

Only a few counts were recorded for this clone. The chain combines TRBV11-2 with TRBJ1-5, with 8 bases that match TRBD1. The ends lost 2 bases at V and 9 bases at J; junction bases unmatched: 6. CDR3 length: 14 amino acids. Germline V gives CDR1 SGHAT, CDR2 FQNNGV. CDR3 loop: CASSLRQGSGPQHF. CDR3 DNA: TGTGCCAGCAGCTTAAGACAGGGGTCAGGGCCCCAGCATTTT.

The gene calls are TRBV19 and TRBJ1-2, with 7 positions matching TRBD1. Trimming at V came to 0 bases and at J to 1 base, leaving 2 bases not matched to a gene. The CDR3 contains 15 residues. The germline gives CDR1 LNHDA, CDR2 SQIVND (reference sequence). For the CDR3, the DNA is TGTGCCAGTAGTATAGATCGGGACAGTAACTATGGCTACACCTTC. This sequence encodes CASSIDRDSNYGYTF.

This clone was counted once. This sequence joins TRBV18 and TRBJ1-1; D is uncertain. The V end was cut by 2 bases, the J end by 0 bases, with 10 bases between. The CDR3 extends over 15 amino acids. CDR1 is KGHSH, CDR2 LQKENI, per germline. CDR3 residues: CASSPLVGMNTEAFF. For the CDR3, the DNA is TGTGCCAGCTCACCATTAGTAGGGATGAACACTGAAGCTTTCTTT.

The chain recombines TRBV5-4 with TRBJ2-1; no clear D gene. V dropped 1 base and J dropped 6 bases, with 2 bases sitting between them. In germline, CDR1 is SGHNT, CDR2 YYREEE (reference sequence). This CDR3 spans 11 amino acids. The CDR3 protein is CASSLINEQFF. DNA for the CDR3: TGTGCCAGCAGCTTGATCAATGAGCAGTTCTTC.